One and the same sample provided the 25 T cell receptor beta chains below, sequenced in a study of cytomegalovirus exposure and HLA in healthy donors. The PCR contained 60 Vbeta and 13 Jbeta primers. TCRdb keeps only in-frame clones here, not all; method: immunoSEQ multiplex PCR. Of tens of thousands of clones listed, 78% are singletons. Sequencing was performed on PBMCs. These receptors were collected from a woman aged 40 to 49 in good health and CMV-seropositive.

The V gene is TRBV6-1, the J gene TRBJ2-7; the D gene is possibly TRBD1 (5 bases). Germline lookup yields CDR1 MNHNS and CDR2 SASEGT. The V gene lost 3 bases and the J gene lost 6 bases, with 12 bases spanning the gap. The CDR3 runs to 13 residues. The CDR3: CASSDVQVSEQYF. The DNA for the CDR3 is TGTGCCAGCAGTGATGTACAGGTTTCCGAGCAGTACTTC.

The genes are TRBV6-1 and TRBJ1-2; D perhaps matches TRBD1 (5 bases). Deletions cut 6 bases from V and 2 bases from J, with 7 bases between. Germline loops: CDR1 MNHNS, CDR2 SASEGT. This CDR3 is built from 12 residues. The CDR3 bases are TGTGCCAGCAGCCGACAGAACTATGGCTACACCTTC. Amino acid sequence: CASSRQNYGYTF.

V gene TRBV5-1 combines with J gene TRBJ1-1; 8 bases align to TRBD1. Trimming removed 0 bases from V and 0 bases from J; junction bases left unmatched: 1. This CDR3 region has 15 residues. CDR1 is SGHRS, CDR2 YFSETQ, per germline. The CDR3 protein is CASSLGTGLNTEAFF. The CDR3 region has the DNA TGCGCCAGCAGCTTGGGGACAGGGCTGAACACTGAAGCTTTCTTT.

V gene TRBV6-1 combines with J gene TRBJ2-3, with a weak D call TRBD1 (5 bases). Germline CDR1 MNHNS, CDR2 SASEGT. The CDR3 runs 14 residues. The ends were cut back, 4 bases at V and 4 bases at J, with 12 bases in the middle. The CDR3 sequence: CASSAAGRADTQYF. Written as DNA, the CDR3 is TGTGCCAGCAGTGCCGCCGGCAGGGCAGATACGCAGTATTTT.

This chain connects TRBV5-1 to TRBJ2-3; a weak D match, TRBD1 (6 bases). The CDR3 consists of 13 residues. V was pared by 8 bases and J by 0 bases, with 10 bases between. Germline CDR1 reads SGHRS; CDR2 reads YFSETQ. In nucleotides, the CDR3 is TGCGCCAGTGGGACATCTAGCACAGATACGCAGTATTTT. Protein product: CASGTSSTDTQYF.

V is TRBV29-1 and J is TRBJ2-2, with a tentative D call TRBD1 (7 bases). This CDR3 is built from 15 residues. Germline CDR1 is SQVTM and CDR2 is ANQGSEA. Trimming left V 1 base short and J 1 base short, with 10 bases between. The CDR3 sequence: CSVEVQGGNTGELFF. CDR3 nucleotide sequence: TGCAGCGTTGAAGTTCAGGGGGGGAACACCGGGGAGCTGTTTTTT.

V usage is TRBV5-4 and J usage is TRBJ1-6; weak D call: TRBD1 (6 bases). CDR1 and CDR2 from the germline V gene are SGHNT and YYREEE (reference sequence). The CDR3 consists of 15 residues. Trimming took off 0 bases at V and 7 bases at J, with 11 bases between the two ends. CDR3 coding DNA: TGTGCCAGCAGCTTGGAGGCAGGGGTGAATTCACCCCTCCACTTT. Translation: CASSLEAGVNSPLHF.

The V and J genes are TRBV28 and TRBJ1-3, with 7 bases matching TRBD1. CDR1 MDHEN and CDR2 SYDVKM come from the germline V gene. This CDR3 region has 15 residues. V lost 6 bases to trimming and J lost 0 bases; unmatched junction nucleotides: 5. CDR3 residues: CASRTGSTSGNTIYF. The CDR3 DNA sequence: TGTGCCAGCAGGACAGGGTCCACCTCTGGAAACACCATATATTTT.

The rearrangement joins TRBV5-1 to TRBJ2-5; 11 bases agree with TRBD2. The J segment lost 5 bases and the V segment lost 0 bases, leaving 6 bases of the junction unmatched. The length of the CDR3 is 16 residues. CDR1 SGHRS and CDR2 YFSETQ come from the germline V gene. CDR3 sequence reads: CASSLEASGGLETQYF. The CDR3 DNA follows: TGCGCCAGCAGCTTGGAGGCTAGCGGGGGGCTCGAGACCCAGTACTTC. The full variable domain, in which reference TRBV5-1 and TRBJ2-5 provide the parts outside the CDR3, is KAGVTQTPRYLIKTRGQQVTLSCSPISGHRSVSWYQQTPGQGLQFLFEYFSETQRNKGNFPGRFSGRQFSNSRSEMNVSTLELGDSALYLCASSLEASGGLETQYFGPGTRLLVL.

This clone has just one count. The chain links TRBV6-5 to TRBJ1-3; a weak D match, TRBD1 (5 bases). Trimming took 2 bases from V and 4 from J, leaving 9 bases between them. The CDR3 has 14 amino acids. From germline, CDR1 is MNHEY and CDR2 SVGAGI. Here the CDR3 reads CASSYRRGGNTIYF. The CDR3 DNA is TGTGCCAGCAGTTACCGTCGGGGGGGAAACACCATATATTTT.

CDR3 sequence (DNA): TGTGCCAGCAGCTTCACAAAGTTACAGGGAATTCACTATGGCTACACCTTC. This encodes CASSFTKLQGIHYGYTF. The chain links TRBV7-8 to TRBJ1-2; D is possibly TRBD1 (6 bases). Trimming shortened V by 3 bases and J by 3 bases, and 20 bases separated the two germline ends. This CDR3 region has 17 residues. Germline CDR1 is SGHVS and CDR2 is FQNEAQ. The full variable domain, in which reference TRBV7-8 and TRBJ1-2 provide the parts outside the CDR3, is GAGVSQSPRYKVAKRGQDVALRCDPISGHVSLFWYQQALGQGPEFLTYFQNEAQLDKSGLPSDRFFAERPEGSVSTLKIQRTQQEDSAVYLCASSFTKLQGIHYGYTFGSGTRLTVV.

The CDR3 reads CASSLGLAGQFF. The CDR3 coding sequence is TGTGCCAGCAGCTTAGGACTAGCGGGGCAGTTCTTC. V and J are TRBV7-2 and TRBJ2-1, with 10 bases fitting TRBD2. The ends lost 1 base at V and 12 bases at J; junction bases unmatched: 0. CDR1 SGHTA and CDR2 FQGNSA come from the germline V gene. CDR3 size: 12 residues. Combining the CDR3 with reference TRBV7-2 and TRBJ2-1 gives the whole variable domain GAGVSQSPSNKVTEKGKDVELRCDPISGHTALYWYRQSLGQGLEFLIYFQGNSAPDKSGLPSDRFSAERTGGSVSTLTIQRTQQEDSAVYLCASSLGLAGQFFGPGTRLTVL.

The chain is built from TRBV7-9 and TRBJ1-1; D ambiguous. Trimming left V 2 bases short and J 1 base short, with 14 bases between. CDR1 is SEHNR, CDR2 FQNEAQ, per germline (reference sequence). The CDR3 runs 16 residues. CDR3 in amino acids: CASSLLPGNENTEAFF. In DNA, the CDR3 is TGTGCCAGCAGCTTACTTCCGGGGAACGAGAACACTGAAGCTTTCTTT. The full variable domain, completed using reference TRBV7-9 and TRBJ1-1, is DTGVSQNPRHKITKRGQNVTFRCDPISEHNRLYWYRQTLGQGPEFLTYFQNEAQLEKSRLLSDRFSAERPKGSFSTLEIQRTEQGDSAMYLCASSLLPGNENTEAFFGQGTRLTVV.

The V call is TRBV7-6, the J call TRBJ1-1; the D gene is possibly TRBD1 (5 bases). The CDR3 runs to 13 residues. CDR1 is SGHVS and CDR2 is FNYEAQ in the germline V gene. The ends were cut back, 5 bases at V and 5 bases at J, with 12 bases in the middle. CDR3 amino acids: CASSGAPGTEAFF. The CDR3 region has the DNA TGTGCCAGCAGCGGGGCCCCAGGGACTGAAGCTTTCTTT.

CDR3 DNA: TGCAGCGTTGAAACTAGCGGGGCCACAGATACGCAGTATTTT. Protein product: CSVETSGATDTQYF. V and J are TRBV29-1 and TRBJ2-3; the match to TRBD2 covers 10 bases. Trimming removed 2 bases from V and 2 bases from J; junction bases left unmatched: 1. Germline values: CDR1 SQVTM, CDR2 ANQGSEA. This CDR3 has 14 amino acids.

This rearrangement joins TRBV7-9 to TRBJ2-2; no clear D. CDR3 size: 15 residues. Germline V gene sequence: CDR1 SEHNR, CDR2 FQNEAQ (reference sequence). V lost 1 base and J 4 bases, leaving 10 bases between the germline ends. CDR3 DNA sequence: TGTGCCAGCAGCTTAGTTAGTCTCCGCACCGGGGAGCTGTTTTTT. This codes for CASSLVSLRTGELFF. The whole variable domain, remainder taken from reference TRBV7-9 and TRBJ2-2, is DTGVSQNPRHKITKRGQNVTFRCDPISEHNRLYWYRQTLGQGPEFLTYFQNEAQLEKSRLLSDRFSAERPKGSFSTLEIQRTEQGDSAMYLCASSLVSLRTGELFFGEGSRLTVL.

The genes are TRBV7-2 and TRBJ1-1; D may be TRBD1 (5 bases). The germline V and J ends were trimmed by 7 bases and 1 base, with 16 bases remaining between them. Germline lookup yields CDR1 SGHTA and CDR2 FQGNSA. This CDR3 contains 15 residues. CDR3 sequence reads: CASTGLWGGNTEAFF. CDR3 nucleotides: TGTGCCAGCACCGGTCTCTGGGGCGGGAACACTGAAGCTTTCTTT.

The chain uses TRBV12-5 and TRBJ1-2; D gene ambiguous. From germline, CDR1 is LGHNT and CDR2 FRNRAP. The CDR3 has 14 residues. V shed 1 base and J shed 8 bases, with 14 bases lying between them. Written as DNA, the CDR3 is TGTGCTAGTGGTTTGGGTAATGAGGGCGGAGGCTACACCTTC. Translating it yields CASGLGNEGGGYTF.

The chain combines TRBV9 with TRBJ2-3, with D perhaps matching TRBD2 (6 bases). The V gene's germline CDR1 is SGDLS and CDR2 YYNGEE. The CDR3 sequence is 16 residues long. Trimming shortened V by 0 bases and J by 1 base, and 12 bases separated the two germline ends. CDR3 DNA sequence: TGTGCCAGCAGCGTAGGTCGTAGCGGCGGCACAGATACGCAGTATTTT. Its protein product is CASSVGRSGGTDTQYF.

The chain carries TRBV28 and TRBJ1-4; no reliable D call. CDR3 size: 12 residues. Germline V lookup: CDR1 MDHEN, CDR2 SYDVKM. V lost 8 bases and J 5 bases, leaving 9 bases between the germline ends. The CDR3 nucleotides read TGTGCCAGCCGGAGCCCAAATGAAAAACTGTTTTTT. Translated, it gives CASRSPNEKLFF.

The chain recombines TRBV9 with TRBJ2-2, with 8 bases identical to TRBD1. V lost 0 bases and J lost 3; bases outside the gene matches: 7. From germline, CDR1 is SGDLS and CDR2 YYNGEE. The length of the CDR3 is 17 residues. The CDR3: CASSVGPQGAHTGELFF. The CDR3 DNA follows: TGTGCCAGCAGCGTAGGTCCCCAGGGGGCCCACACCGGGGAGCTGTTTTTT. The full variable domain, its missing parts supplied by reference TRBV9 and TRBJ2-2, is DSGVTQTPKHLITATGQRVTLRCSPRSGDLSVYWYQQSLDQGLQFLIQYYNGEERAKGNILERFSAQQFPDLHSELNLSSLELGDSALYFCASSVGPQGAHTGELFFGEGSRLTVL.

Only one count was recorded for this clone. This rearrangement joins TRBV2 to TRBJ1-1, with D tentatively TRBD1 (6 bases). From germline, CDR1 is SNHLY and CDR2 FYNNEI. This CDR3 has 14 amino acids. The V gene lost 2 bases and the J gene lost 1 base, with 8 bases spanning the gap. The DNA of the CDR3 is TGTGCCAGCAGTGAACAGGGACAGAACACTGAAGCTTTCTTT. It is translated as CASSEQGQNTEAFF.

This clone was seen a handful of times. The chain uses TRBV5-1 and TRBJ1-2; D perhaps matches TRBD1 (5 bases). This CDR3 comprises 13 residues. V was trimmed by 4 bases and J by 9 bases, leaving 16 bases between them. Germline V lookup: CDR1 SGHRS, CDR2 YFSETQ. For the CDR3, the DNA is TGCGCCAGCAGCCGGGACGTGGGAGGAAGCTACACCTTC. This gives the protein CASSRDVGGSYTF.

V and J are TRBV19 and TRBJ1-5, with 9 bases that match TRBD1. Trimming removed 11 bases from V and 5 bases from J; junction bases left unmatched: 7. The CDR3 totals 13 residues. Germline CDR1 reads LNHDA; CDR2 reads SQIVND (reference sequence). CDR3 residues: CAGGQGRDQPQHF. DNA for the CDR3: TGTGCCGGAGGACAGGGGCGCGATCAGCCCCAGCATTTT.

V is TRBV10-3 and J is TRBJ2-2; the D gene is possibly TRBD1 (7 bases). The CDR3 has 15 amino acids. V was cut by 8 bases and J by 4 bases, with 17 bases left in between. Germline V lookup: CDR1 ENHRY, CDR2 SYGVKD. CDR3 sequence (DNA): TGTGCCATCGCTCGGCAGGGGGGTGGCACCGGGGAGCTGTTTTTT. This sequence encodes CAIARQGGGTGELFF.